This record concerns one T cell receptor beta chain sequence. What it binds is unknown. This entry is derived from a study of T cell responses to AZD1222 COVID-19 vaccine. The CDR3 consists of 11 residues. The germline gives CDR1 SQVTM, CDR2 ANQGSEA. V was pared by 7 bases and J by 4 bases, with 10 bases between. TCRdb's copy holds only in-frame clones and misses some; the assay was immunoSEQ multiplex PCR. The sample holds around 150,000 clones, more than 80% seen once. Overall study findings and caveats: It was only after the peak T cell response that any repertoires were sampled. A rise in Spike-specific TCR breadth and depth followed two AZD1222 doses. Reportedly, nearly half of unique spike TCRs recognized epitopes outside B.1.351/B.1.1.7 mutations. Females made up more of the donors, who were largely white British, and clonal diversity may have come out too low.

The starting material was peripheral blood, obtained 28 days after the second AZD1222 dose. The receptor's source is an adult who received the AZD1222 COVID-19 vaccine. The chain joins TRBV29-1 to TRBJ1-2, with D possibly being TRBD1 (5 bases). CDR3 sequence (DNA): TGCAGCGATAGACAGTCCTATGGCTACACCTTC. Amino acid sequence: CSDRQSYGYTF.